The clone carrying this T cell receptor (beta chain) has just a few counts. Its antigen is not known. If patients had other autoimmune diseases, uncontrolled infections, pregnancy or lactation, they were excluded. Beta-chain TCR CDR3 regions were amplified from RNA transcripts. RT-PCR with HTBI primers came first, then second-round multiplex PCR. TCRdb re-called the multiplex PCR reads through MiXCR, storing one row per CDR3 protein. Of a few hundred thousand distinct CDR3 sequences in the sample, 17% were seen once. The sample originates from a study of Graves' ophthalmopathy and Graves' hyperthyroidism. Study conclusions and caveats: Blood shared most expanded thyroid clonotypes above 0.001 frequency.

The CDR3 spans 14 residues. The V gene end was trimmed by 6 bases and the J gene end by 3 bases; junction bases not matched to a gene: 7. Germline V gene sequence: CDR1 KGHSH, CDR2 LQKENI. The gene calls are TRBV18 and TRBJ2-7; 8 nucleotides align to TRBD2. The source material was peripheral blood. This sequence was found in an adult woman with stable Graves' hyperthyroidism. CDR3 coding DNA: TGTGCCAGCTCCCCGGTGCGGGAGGTCTACGAGCAGTACTTC. It encodes CASSPVREVYEQYF. The variable domain in full, completed from reference TRBV18 and TRBJ2-7, reads NAGVMQNPRHLVRRRGQEARLRCSPMKGHSHVYWYRQLPEEGLKFMVYLQKENIIDESGMPKERFSAEFPKEGPSILRIQQVVRGDSAAYFCASSPVREVYEQYFGPGTRLTVT.